Detailed here is one T cell receptor (beta chain). Its antigen remains unknown. This record belongs to a study of OX40 agonist ivuxolimab in advanced cancers. Study-wide results and caveats: Not determined was the antigen specificity of the expanded peripheral T cells.

V lost 2 bases, J lost 5 bases, and 12 bases lay in between. CDR3 length: 14 amino acids. The germline gives CDR1 SNHLY, CDR2 FYNNEI. The protocol was immunoSEQ multiplex PCR, while the TCRdb copy is restricted to in-frame clones and leaves out a portion. In the table there are 55,000 to 80,000 clones, around 83% of which are singletons. The receptor comes from an adult with an advanced solid tumor such as melanoma, head and neck, liver or kidney cancer. The material was CD4+ or CD8+ T cells sorted from blood, obtained in a trial of the OX40 agonist ivuxolimab. The V and J genes are TRBV2 and TRBJ1-1; D not resolved. CDR3 sequence reads: CASSESGVGTEAFF. CDR3 coding DNA: TGTGCCAGCAGTGAATCCGGGGTGGGGACTGAAGCTTTCTTT.